This TCR beta chain appears in the sequencing data of a study of blood T cell repertoires in COVID-19 (dated by TCRdb to the early 2020s). Regarding the study in general: Samples covering the acute and convalescent phases of COVID-19 were provided by collaborators in the United States, Italy and Spain. The material from the prospective study consisted of cDNA or gDNA derived from T cells, B-cell-depleted T cells, or PBMCs. Deeply sampled blood TCRbeta repertoires from subjects exposed to, actively infected with, or recovered from COVID-19 were included in the dataset. The repertoires were released in a freely available public database meant as a resource for research on the immune response to SARS-CoV-2. Samples came from the ongoing ImmuneRACE study (first 160 participants) plus 1,254 subjects from 6 global collaborators. Nearly every sample came with metadata listing a de-identified subject ID, COVID-19 status, age in years and sex. HLA class I and class II types, where available, came from metadata supplied by the sample provider rather than from assay-based typing.

One collaborating source in Seattle enrolled patients while the patients were actively infected and followed the patients over time throughout the course of disease. The collaborating institutions used their own protocols to collect whole blood in K2EDTA tubes. For TCRbeta analysis, collaborator samples were shipped as frozen whole blood, as isolated PBMCs, or as DNA extracted from either sample type. The immunoSEQ Assay, a bias-controlled multiplex PCR, was used to amplify TCRbeta CDR3 regions from genomic DNA. The original pipeline was this. Within the assay, amplification of reference gene primers was used to estimate how many nucleated cells each sample contained. To quantify the absolute abundance of each unique TCRbeta CDR3 rearrangement, sequence reads were collapsed and filtered. Productive Simpson clonality was computed per sample as the square root of Simpson's diversity index over productive rearrangements. TCRdb mirrors the immuneACCESS table, restricted to in-frame sequences. Some clones are absent from its copies; in checked studies, under half trace to an unresolved V gene, and the reason for the others is unknown. The DNA gave D and trimming, while V, J and clone size come from that table. This sample comprises approximately 530,000 clones, around 90% of them detected only once. Jointly, the top ten make up roughly 8% of the sample.

What the study reported, not specific to this receptor: How much clinical and demographic metadata was included differed by source and by participant, and the metadata was provided uncurated.

As for this clone: The specificity of this receptor is unknown. Base qualities are not provided; no much larger clone lies one nucleotide away.

From the cysteine through the phenylalanine, the CDR3 covers 16 amino acids. Just CDR3 DNA is preserved here, 48 bases in frame from base 1. The germline V gene (reference sequence) supplies CDR1 LNHDA and CDR2 SQIVND. V trim: 5 bases; J trim: 6 bases; unmatched bases: 11. The sequencing sample was made of peripheral blood. The receptor was derived from a woman aged 45-60 years with COVID-19, enrolled during active disease. The sequence is built from TRBV19 and TRBJ2-4; 9 central nucleotides agree with TRBD1. CDR3 loop: CASSAATGGTGNIQYF. The sequenced DNA: TGTGCCAGTAGTGCCGCTACAGGGGGCACAGGAAACATTCAGTACTTC.